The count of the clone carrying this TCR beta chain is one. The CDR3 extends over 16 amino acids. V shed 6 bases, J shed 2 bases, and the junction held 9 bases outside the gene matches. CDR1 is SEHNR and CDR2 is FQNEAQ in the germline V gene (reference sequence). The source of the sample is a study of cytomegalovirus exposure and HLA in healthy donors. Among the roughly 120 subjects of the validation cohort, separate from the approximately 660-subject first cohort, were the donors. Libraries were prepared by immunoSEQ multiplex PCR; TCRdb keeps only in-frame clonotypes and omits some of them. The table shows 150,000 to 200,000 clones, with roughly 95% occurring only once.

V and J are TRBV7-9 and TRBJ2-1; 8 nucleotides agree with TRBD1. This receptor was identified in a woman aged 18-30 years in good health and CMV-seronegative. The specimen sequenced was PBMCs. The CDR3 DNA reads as TGTGCCAGCAGACTCCTTGGACAGGGTCCCTACAATGAGCAGTTCTTC. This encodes CASRLLGQGPYNEQFF.